Detailed here is one T cell receptor (beta chain). Random-hexamer reverse transcription was applied to about 0.45 to 1 ug RNA. A single record per CDR3 protein comes from TCRdb applying MiXCR to the immunoSEQ multiplex PCR reads. The top ten clones hold around 0.094% of a sample with about 180,000 distinct CDR3 sequences, over 90% of them seen once. Fulfillment of recently defined diagnostic criteria for definite or probable disease was shown by the patients with Susac syndrome. This sample was included in a study of CD8 T cells in Susac syndrome. The V gene end was trimmed by 8 bases and the J gene end by 4 bases; junction bases not matched to a gene: 8. CDR3 length: 15 residues.

The material sequenced was CD4+ T cells from PBMCs. The chain recombines TRBV12-3 or TRBV12-4 with TRBJ2-3, with 11 positions matching TRBD1. This clonotype was obtained from a human donor with Susac syndrome. This chain's CDR3 is CASRGRTGGADTQYF. The CDR3 region has the DNA TGTGCCAGCCGGGGGAGGACAGGGGGCGCAGATACGCAGTATTTT.